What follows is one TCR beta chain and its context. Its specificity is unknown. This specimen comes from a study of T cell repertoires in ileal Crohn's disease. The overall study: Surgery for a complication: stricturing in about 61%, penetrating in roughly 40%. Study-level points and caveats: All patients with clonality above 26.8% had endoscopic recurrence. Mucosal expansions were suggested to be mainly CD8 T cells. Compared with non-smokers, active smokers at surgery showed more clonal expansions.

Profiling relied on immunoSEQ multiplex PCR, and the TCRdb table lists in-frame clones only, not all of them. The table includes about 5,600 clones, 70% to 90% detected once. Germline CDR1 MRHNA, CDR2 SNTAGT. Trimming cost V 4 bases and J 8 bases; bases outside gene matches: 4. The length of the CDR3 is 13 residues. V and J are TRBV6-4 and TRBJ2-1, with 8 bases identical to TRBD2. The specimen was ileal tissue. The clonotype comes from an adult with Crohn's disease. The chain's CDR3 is CASSGGGPDEQFF. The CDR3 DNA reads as TGTGCCAGCAGTGGCGGGGGGCCCGATGAGCAGTTCTTC.